This T cell receptor (beta chain) was retrieved from a study of shared clonotypes between healthy human individuals. The CDR3 runs 16 residues. V trimming: 4 bases; J trimming: 0 bases; junction bases outside the gene matches: 3. From germline, CDR1 is SGHTS and CDR2 YDEGEE. The table came from immunoSEQ multiplex PCR; TCRdb's copy has only in-frame clones and leaves some out. The profile covers about 1 million clones, with under 80% appearing a single time and about 1.5% taken by the ten largest. With respect to this clone: It may be a read error: a sequence one base away is much more abundant.

The V and J genes are TRBV5-8 and TRBJ1-5; 11 positions agree with TRBD1. Sequencing input: memory CD4+ T cells sorted from blood. Indicated subset: CD45RA-negative fraction. The sequence derives from a man aged 18-30 years in good health. The CDR3 bases are TGTGCCAGCAGCCTAGGGACAGGGGGTAGCAATCAGCCCCAGCATTTT. It codes for CASSLGTGGSNQPQHF.